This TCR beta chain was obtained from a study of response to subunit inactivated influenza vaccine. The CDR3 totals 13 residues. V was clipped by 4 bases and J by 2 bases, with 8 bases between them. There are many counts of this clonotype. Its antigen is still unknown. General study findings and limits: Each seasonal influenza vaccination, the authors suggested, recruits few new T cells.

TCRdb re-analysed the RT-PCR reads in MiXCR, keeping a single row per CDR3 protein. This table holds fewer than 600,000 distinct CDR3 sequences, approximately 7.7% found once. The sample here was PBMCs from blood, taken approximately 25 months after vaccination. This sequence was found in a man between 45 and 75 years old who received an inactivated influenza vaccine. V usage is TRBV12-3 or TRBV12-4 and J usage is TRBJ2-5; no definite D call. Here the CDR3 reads CASSWGTQETQYF. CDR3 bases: TGTGCCAGCAGTTGGGGTACACAAGAGACCCAGTACTTC.